These 13 T cell receptor beta chains came from one sample sequenced in a study of identical twins. TCRdb re-called the 5' RACE reads through MiXCR, storing one row per CDR3 protein. Here the sample spans 690,000 or so distinct CDR3 sequences, 8.5% to 9% being singletons. Separately, the same data were catalogued under a study of yellow fever vaccine responses in identical twins.

Sequencing was carried out using PBMCs. The source is a woman under 30 in good health.

This clonotype was seen repeatedly, ten times or more. This chain joins TRBV6-2 or TRBV6-3 and TRBJ2-1; TRBD2 agrees at 7 bases. Germline CDR1 reads MNHEY; CDR2 reads SVGEGT. This CDR3 is 16 amino acids long. Germline trimming cut 0 bases from V and 3 bases from J; bases unmatched to any gene: 5. CDR3 nucleotides: TGTGCCAGCAGTTACTCGAAGGCTAGCGGCTACAATGAGCAGTTCTTC. This encodes CASSYSKASGYNEQFF.

The sample holds many counts of this clonotype. This chain connects TRBV20-1 to TRBJ2-5; D is undetermined. CDR3 size: 12 residues. Trimming pared 5 bases from V and 7 bases from J, leaving 14 bases between. CDR1 and CDR2 from the germline V gene are DFQATT and SNEGSKA (reference sequence). In DNA form, the CDR3 reads TGCAGTGCTCCCACTCCCCCCGGGACCCAGTACTTC. Encoded protein: CSAPTPPGTQYF.

Many counts were recorded for this clonotype. This rearrangement joins TRBV7-3 to TRBJ2-5; D ambiguous. CDR1 is SGHTA and CDR2 is FQGTGA in the germline V gene. V gave up 2 bases and J gave up 4 bases, with 11 bases separating them. The CDR3 sequence is 14 residues long. CDR3 DNA sequence: TGTGCCAGCAGCTTAGGCAGCGTGGGAGAGACCCAGTACTTC. Translation gives CASSLGSVGETQYF.

In this sample, this clonotype turned up a few times. The rearrangement links TRBV2 to TRBJ2-2; D may be TRBD2 (6 bases). The germline V gene encodes CDR1 SNHLY and CDR2 FYNNEI. V dropped 7 bases and J dropped 4 bases, with 13 bases sitting between them. This CDR3 has 14 amino acids. CDR3 region: CASIGRRATGELFF. CDR3 nucleotides: TGTGCCAGCATTGGCAGGAGGGCCACCGGGGAGCTGTTTTTT.

This chain links TRBV4-1 with TRBJ2-7; 13 nucleotides match TRBD2. V dropped 3 bases and J dropped 4; count of bases not matched to a gene: 6. CDR1 and CDR2 from the germline V gene are MGHRA and YSYEKL. The CDR3 spans 16 residues. In DNA form, the CDR3 reads TGCGCCAGCAGCCAGCCGGGACTAGCGGGATCATACGAGCAGTACTTC. Translation: CASSQPGLAGSYEQYF.

This clonotype was seen repeatedly, ten times or more. The V gene is TRBV7-9, the J gene TRBJ2-1, with 8 bases aligning to TRBD1. The CDR3 runs 16 residues. The V gene's germline CDR1 is SEHNR and CDR2 FQNEAQ (reference sequence). Trimming took 0 bases from V and 0 from J; bases not matched to a gene: 1. CDR3 nucleotide sequence: TGTGCCAGCAGCTTAGCGACAGGGGCCTCCTACAATGAGCAGTTCTTC. It specifies CASSLATGASYNEQFF.

The rearrangement uses TRBV29-1 and TRBJ2-1, with TRBD2 matching 7 bases. Germline loops: CDR1 SQVTM, CDR2 ANQGSEA. This CDR3 has 17 amino acids. The J segment lost 4 bases and the V segment lost 1 base, leaving 13 bases of the junction unmatched. CDR3 sequence reads: CSVEALLGAGEYNEQFF. CDR3 coding DNA: TGCAGCGTTGAAGCTTTACTTGGGGCGGGAGAATACAATGAGCAGTTCTTC.

At least ten counts were recorded for this clonotype. This rearrangement joins TRBV20-1 to TRBJ2-7, with TRBD2 matching 14 bases. V lost 4 bases to trimming and J lost 7 bases; unmatched junction nucleotides: 6. CDR1 and CDR2 from the germline V gene are DFQATT and SNEGSKA (reference sequence). The CDR3 runs to 14 residues. CDR3 sequence (DNA): TGCAGTGCTATCCCGGGACTAGCGGGAGAAGAGCAGTACTTC. Its translation: CSAIPGLAGEEQYF.

The chain combines TRBV4-1 with TRBJ2-7; 9 positions agree with TRBD2. The germline V gene has CDR1 MGHRA and CDR2 YSYEKL. V dropped 4 bases and J dropped 2; count of bases not matched to a gene: 6. This CDR3 is built from 15 residues. The CDR3 DNA reads TGCGCCAGCAGCCGGGTAGCGGGGGTTACCTACGAGCAGTACTTC. Amino acid sequence: CASSRVAGVTYEQYF.

The rearrangement uses TRBV7-6 and TRBJ2-3; D not resolved. Trimming cost V 2 bases and J 1 base, with 7 bases left between them. CDR3 length equals 14 residues. Germline V gives CDR1 SGHVS, CDR2 FNYEAQ. The CDR3 spells CASSLFQGTDTQYF. CDR3 coding DNA: TGTGCCAGCAGCTTATTCCAGGGCACAGATACGCAGTATTTT.

This clonotype was seen many times. V and J are TRBV3-1 and TRBJ2-5; 7 bases map to TRBD1. Germline V CDR1 and CDR2: LGHDT, YNNKEL (reference sequence). The CDR3 totals 14 residues. V trimming: 3 bases; J trimming: 5 bases; junction bases outside the gene matches: 6. CDR3 region: CASSHYDRAETQYF. The CDR3 nucleotides are TGTGCCAGCAGCCATTACGACAGGGCGGAGACCCAGTACTTC.

The chain carries TRBV4-1 and TRBJ2-7; 8 bases are shared with TRBD1. Germline trimming cut 0 bases from V and 4 bases from J; bases unmatched to any gene: 8. The CDR3 covers 16 residues. Germline-derived CDR1 and CDR2 are MGHRA and YSYEKL. The CDR3: CASSQDLQGALYEQYF. CDR3 DNA: TGCGCCAGCAGCCAAGATCTCCAGGGGGCTTTATACGAGCAGTACTTC.

The chain recombines TRBV30 with TRBJ2-2; TRBD1 aligns across 8 bases. This CDR3 spans 15 amino acids. The V segment lost 4 bases and the J segment 7 bases; nucleotides outside the gene matches: 11. Germline values: CDR1 GTSNPN, CDR2 SVGIG (reference sequence). CDR3 nucleotides: TGTGCCTGGACCCTAACCACAGGGGGAGGCGGGGAGCTGTTTTTT. Its translation is CAWTLTTGGGGELFF.